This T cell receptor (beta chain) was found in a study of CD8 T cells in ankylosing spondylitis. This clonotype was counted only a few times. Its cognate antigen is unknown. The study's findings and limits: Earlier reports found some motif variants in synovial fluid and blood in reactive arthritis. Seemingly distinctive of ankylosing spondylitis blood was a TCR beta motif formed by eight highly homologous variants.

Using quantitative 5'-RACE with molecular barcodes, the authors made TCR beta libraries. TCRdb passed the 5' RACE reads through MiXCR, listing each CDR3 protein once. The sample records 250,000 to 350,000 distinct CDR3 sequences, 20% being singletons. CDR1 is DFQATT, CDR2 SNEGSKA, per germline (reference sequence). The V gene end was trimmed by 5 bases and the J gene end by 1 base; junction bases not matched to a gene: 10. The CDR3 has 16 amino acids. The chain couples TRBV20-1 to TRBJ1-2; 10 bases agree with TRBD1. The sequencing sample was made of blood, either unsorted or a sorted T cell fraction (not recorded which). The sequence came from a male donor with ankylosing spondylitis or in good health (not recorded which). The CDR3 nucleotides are TGCAGTGCTCAAGCGGGACAGGGGATTAATAACTATGGCTACACCTTC. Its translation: CSAQAGQGINNYGYTF.